This is a list of T cell receptor beta chains from one sample in a study of blood T cells in healthy people across ages. A single record per CDR3 protein comes from TCRdb applying MiXCR to the 5' RACE reads. The sample has about 580,000 distinct CDR3 sequences, 47% seen once. The sample consisted of blood. Receptor source: a man older than 75 in good health. Both conserved end residues are part of each CDR3. D genes are given only for firm matches. Where a row states a size, it is once, few, many or the class of an expanded clone; other rows omit it.

>.|TRBD2|TRBJ2-1|TRBV7-3
TGTGCCAGCAGCTTGAGCGGGAGGTTAGATGAGCAGTTCTTC
CASSLSGRLDEQFF
>few|TRBD1|TRBJ2-7|TRBV6-5
TGTGCCAGCAGCCCTGGCTGGGGACAGGGGTGTAAGCAGTACTTC
CASSPGWGQGCKQYF
>.|.|TRBJ2-3|TRBV3-1
TGTGCCAGCAGCCAAGATCTTGCAGGAGGGAGAAGGGTTGGTACGCAGTATTTT
CASSQDLAGGRRVGTQYF
>.|.|TRBJ2-3|TRBV20-1
TGCAGTGTTCCGGGCAAGCGCACAGATACGCAGTATTTT
CSVPGKRTDTQYF
>few|TRBD2|TRBJ2-7|TRBV20-1
TGCAGTGCTAGTTTAGGGACTAGCGGAGCCTACGAGCAGTACTTC
CSASLGTSGAYEQYF
>once|TRBD2|TRBJ2-1|TRBV3-1
TGTACCAGCAGCCACGGACTAGCGACCAATGAGCAGTTCTTC
CTSSHGLATNEQFF
>.|.|TRBJ2-3|TRBV27
TGTGCCAGCAGTCCCGGGCAGATCCTCTACACAGATACGCAGTATTTT
CASSPGQILYTDTQYF
>few|.|TRBJ2-3|TRBV20-1
TGCAGTGTGGGGGGACCCACAGATACGCAGTATTTT
CSVGGPTDTQYF
>few|TRBD1|TRBJ1-6|TRBV6-6
TGTGCCAGCAGTTACAGGACAGGGGGCGCGGGGAATTCACCCCTCCACTTT
CASSYRTGGAGNSPLHF
>.|TRBD1|TRBJ1-2|TRBV20-1
TGCAGTGCATGGGACAGGGGAGGAGGCGGCTACACCTTC
CSAWDRGGGGYTF
>.|TRBD2|TRBJ2-7|TRBV5-1
TGCGCCAGCAGCTCCGGAACCGGGACTAGCGGGTACAATGAGCAGTACTTC
CASSSGTGTSGYNEQYF
>many|.|TRBJ1-2|TRBV6-6
TGTGCCAGCAGTTACTCGATTCCTCCCAGGGTGGGGGATGGCTACACCTTC
CASSYSIPPRVGDGYTF
>few|TRBD1|TRBJ2-7|TRBV4-3
TGCGCCAGCAGCCACCTAGACAGGGACGAGCAGTACTTC
CASSHLDRDEQYF
>.|.|TRBJ1-2|TRBV5-1
TGCGCCAGCAGCCACCGAGTTTCGGGACAAGGGGATAACTATGGCTACACCTTC
CASSHRVSGQGDNYGYTF
>few|TRBD1|TRBJ1-2|TRBV5-1
TGCGCCAGCTGTCAGGAAGCGACAGGGGACTATGGCTACACCTTC
CASCQEATGDYGYTF
>.|TRBD2|TRBJ2-2|TRBV24-1
TGTGCCACCCTAGCGGGAGTATCCGGGGAGCTGTTTTTT
CATLAGVSGELFF
>.|TRBD2|TRBJ2-1|TRBV12-5
TGTGCTAGTGGTTTTACGGGGGGGCGTAATGAGCAGTTCTTC
CASGFTGGRNEQFF
>.|.|TRBJ2-3|TRBV20-1
TGCAGTGCTAGAGCTTTGGGCACAGATACGCAGTATTTT
CSARALGTDTQYF
>few|.|TRBJ2-5|TRBV6-2/TRBV6-3
TGTGCCAGCAGTTACTCGCGGGAATCGCAGTACTTC
CASSYSRESQYF
>.|.|TRBJ2-5|TRBV7-2
TGTGCCAGCAGCGCACGACAACAAACAGGGGAGACCCAGTACTTC
CASSARQQTGETQYF
>.|.|TRBJ2-7|TRBV4-1
TGCGCCAGCAGCCCCGATGTCGGCTACGAGCAGTACTTC
CASSPDVGYEQYF
>few|TRBD2|TRBJ2-1|TRBV20-1
TGCAGTGCTAGAGATGGACTAGCGGTAATCAATGAGCAGTTCTTC
CSARDGLAVINEQFF
>.|TRBD1|TRBJ2-3|TRBV12-3/TRBV12-4
TGTGCCAGCAGCGTGATGACAGGGTATTTTGCCGATACGCAGTATTTT
CASSVMTGYFADTQYF
>.|.|TRBJ2-3|TRBV10-3
TGTGCCATCAGTGCCCGGGGGCAGGACTCCGCAGATACGCAGTATTTT
CAISARGQDSADTQYF
>.|.|TRBJ1-1|TRBV9
TGTGCCGGCAGCACCATTCCGGGCAACACTGAAGCTTTCTTT
CAGSTIPGNTEAFF
>.|.|TRBJ2-1|TRBV29-1
TGCAGCGGCATCGCTAGCGCCAGCTCCTACAATGAGCAGTTCTTC
CSGIASASSYNEQFF
>.|.|TRBJ2-5|TRBV12-3/TRBV12-4
TGTGCCAGCAGTTTACCCAGCGAGAGGTCAGAGACCCAGTACTTC
CASSLPSERSETQYF
>.|.|TRBJ1-1|TRBV9
TGTGCCAGCAGCGCAAGACAGCAGAACACTGAAGCTTTCTTT
CASSARQQNTEAFF
>many|.|TRBJ2-7|TRBV6-6
TGTGCCAGCAGTTACTCGTCCCTGGGGAGTCACTACGAGCAGTACTTC
CASSYSSLGSHYEQYF
>few|.|TRBJ2-5|TRBV13
TGTGCCAGCAGAGAAGGGACAACTTCAGGGCAGTACTTC
CASREGTTSGQYF
>.|.|TRBJ1-2|TRBV4-3
TGCGCCAGCAGCCAAGAATATCCCCCCGGCTCTAACTATGGCTACACCTTC
CASSQEYPPGSNYGYTF
>many|TRBD1|TRBJ2-5|TRBV6-6
TGTGCCAGCAGTCCCGGGACAGGGGCACCCCAGTACTTC
CASSPGTGAPQYF
>.|.|TRBJ1-2|TRBV12-3/TRBV12-4
TGTGCCAGCAGTTTAGTAGACGGGACGGGACTATCGGGCACCTTC
CASSLVDGTGLSGTF
>few|.|TRBJ1-4|TRBV12-3/TRBV12-4
TGTGCCAGCAGTTTAGGAGGTGAAAAACTGTTTTTT
CASSLGGEKLFF
>.|.|TRBJ2-1|TRBV7-2
TGTGCCAGCACCCTGCGGGGAGGGGGCGAGAATGAGCAGTTCTTC
CASTLRGGGENEQFF
>.|TRBD2|TRBJ2-3|TRBV4-1
TGCGCCAGCAGCCAACCAGGCAGGCAGCGGGGTCGCACAGATACGCAGTATTTT
CASSQPGRQRGRTDTQYF
>.|.|TRBJ1-1|TRBV7-2
TGTGCCAGCGGAATACAGCTGAACACTGAAGCTTTCTTT
CASGIQLNTEAFF